In its sample, the clone carrying this T cell receptor beta chain was seen a few times. This record comes from a study of blood T cell repertoires in COVID-19. Turning to the study itself: Researchers got acute and convalescent COVID-19 samples from the United States, Italy and Spain. T cells, B-cell-depleted T cells, or PBMCs supplied cDNA or gDNA.

The J segment lost 4 bases and the V segment lost 3 bases, leaving 12 bases of the junction unmatched. CDR3 length: 19 amino acids. The germline gives CDR1 SNHLY, CDR2 FYNNEI. In the authors' workflow: Estimated nucleated cell counts came from reference gene primer amplification. Clones were sequenced by immunoSEQ multiplex PCR, and TCRdb holds only the in-frame ones, with some missing. The V and J calls and clone size were taken over from that table, and D and trimming were inferred from the DNA. The repertoire holds 90,000 to 100,000 clones, with 84% as singletons. The TCR comes from a man aged 70 or older with active or convalescent COVID-19. V is TRBV2 and J is TRBJ2-7; 16 nucleotides align to TRBD2. What was sequenced was peripheral blood. CDR3 nucleotides: TGTGCCAGCAGTGATATAGGAGGGACTAGCGGGGGGGCTAAATACGAGCAGTACTTC. Protein product: CASSDIGGTSGGAKYEQYF.